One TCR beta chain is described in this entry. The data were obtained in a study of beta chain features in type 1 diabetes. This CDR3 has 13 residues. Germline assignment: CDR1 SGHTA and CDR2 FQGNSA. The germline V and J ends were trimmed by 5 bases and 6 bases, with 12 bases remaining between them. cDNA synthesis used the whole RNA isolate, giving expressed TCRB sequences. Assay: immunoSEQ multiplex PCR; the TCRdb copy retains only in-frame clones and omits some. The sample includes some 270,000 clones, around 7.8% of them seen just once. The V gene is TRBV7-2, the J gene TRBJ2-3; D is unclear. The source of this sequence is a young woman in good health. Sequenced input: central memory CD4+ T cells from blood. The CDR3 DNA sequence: TGTGCCAGCAGCGTCGCTCTAGAGGATACGCAGTATTTT. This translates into CASSVALEDTQYF.